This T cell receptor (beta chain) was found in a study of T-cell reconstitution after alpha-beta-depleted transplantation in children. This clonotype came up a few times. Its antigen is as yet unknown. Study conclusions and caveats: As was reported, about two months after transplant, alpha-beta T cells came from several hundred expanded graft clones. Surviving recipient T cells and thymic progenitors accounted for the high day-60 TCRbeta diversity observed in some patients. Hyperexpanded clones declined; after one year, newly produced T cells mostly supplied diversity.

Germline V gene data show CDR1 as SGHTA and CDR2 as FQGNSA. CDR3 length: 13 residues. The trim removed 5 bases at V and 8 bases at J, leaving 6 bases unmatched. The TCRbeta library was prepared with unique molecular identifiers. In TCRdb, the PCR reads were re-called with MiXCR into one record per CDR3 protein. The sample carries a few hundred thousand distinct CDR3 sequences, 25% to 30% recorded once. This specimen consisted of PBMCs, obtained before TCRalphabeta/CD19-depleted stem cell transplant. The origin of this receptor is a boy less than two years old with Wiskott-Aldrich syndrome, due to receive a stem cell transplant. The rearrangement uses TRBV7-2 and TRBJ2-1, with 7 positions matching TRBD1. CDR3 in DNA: TGTGCCAGCAGCCCACAGGGGAGCGATGAGCAGTTCTTC. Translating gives CASSPQGSDEQFF.